A single sample is the source of the 22 T cell receptor beta chains below, sequenced in a study of blood T cells in healthy people across ages. A second PCR, run for about 7 to 11 cycles, used a sample-barcoded 5' primer plus a J-beta primer mix. TCRdb reprocessed the 5' RACE reads via MiXCR and lists one record per CDR3 protein. The data hold roughly 1.6 million distinct CDR3 sequences, with around 36% observed a single time. Input material: blood. These receptors all come from a woman aged 25-40 years in good health.

This clonotype turned up a few times. V gene TRBV29-1 combines with J gene TRBJ2-5, with TRBD2 matching 13 bases. Germline V gives CDR1 SQVTM, CDR2 ANQGSEA. Trimming cost V 6 bases and J 5 bases; bases outside gene matches: 12. This CDR3 comprises 16 residues. The CDR3 protein is CSVSGLAGSGWETQYF. The CDR3 DNA follows: TGCAGCGTGTCGGGACTAGCGGGAAGCGGCTGGGAGACCCAGTACTTC.

This sequence joins TRBV20-1 and TRBJ2-1, with TRBD2 matching over 13 bases. The CDR3 totals 16 residues. J gave up 9 bases and V 1 base, and 9 bases lay outside the gene matches. Germline CDR1 is DFQATT and CDR2 is SNEGSKA (reference sequence). The DNA of the CDR3 is TGCAGTGCTAGAGGGACTAGCGGGAGAGAGTTAGGTGAGCAGTTCTTC. It encodes CSARGTSGRELGEQFF.

The chain uses TRBV20-1 and TRBJ1-6, with D possibly matching TRBD1 (6 bases). The CDR3 has 15 amino acids. Germline-derived CDR1 and CDR2 are DFQATT and SNEGSKA (reference sequence). V was clipped by 6 bases and J by 0 bases, with 12 bases between them. DNA of the CDR3: TGCAGTGCCCCAGGGGAGAGCTCCTATAATTCACCCCTCCACTTT. This translates into CSAPGESSYNSPLHF.

The chain has TRBV20-1 and TRBJ1-1, with D perhaps matching TRBD1 (5 bases). Germline V gene data show CDR1 as DFQATT and CDR2 as SNEGSKA (reference sequence). The CDR3 runs 12 residues. Deletions cut 2 bases from V and 8 bases from J, with 12 bases between. The CDR3 DNA reads TGCAGTGCTAGACAAGGGGCCGGGGAAGCTTTCTTT. As protein: CSARQGAGEAFF.

The chain links TRBV11-2 to TRBJ2-7, with 11 bases aligning to TRBD2. Trimming took 7 bases from V and 1 from J; bases not matched to a gene: 6. The CDR3 has 15 residues. Per germline, CDR1 SGHAT and CDR2 FQNNGV. The chain's CDR3 is CASTLSGRGSYEQYF. In nucleotides, the CDR3 is TGTGCCAGCACCCTTAGCGGGAGGGGATCCTACGAGCAGTACTTC.

This chain links TRBV6-5 with TRBJ1-5, with a tentative D call TRBD1 (6 bases). Deletions cut 7 bases from V and 0 bases from J, with 19 bases between. The germline V gene has CDR1 MNHEY and CDR2 SVGAGI. There are 17 residues in the CDR3. Here the CDR3 reads CASTSGGGHYSNQPQHF. The CDR3 DNA is TGTGCCAGCACTTCGGGGGGGGGACACTATAGCAATCAGCCCCAGCATTTT.

A few counts support this clonotype. V and J are TRBV20-1 and TRBJ2-7, with D possibly TRBD2 on 5 matching bases. CDR1 DFQATT and CDR2 SNEGSKA come from the germline V gene (reference sequence). The CDR3 extends over 14 amino acids. The V end lost 3 bases, the J end lost 6 bases, and 18 bases lay between the germline ends. As DNA, the CDR3 is TGCAGTGCTAGTTTTGTCGGGGATTCGGCCGAGCAGTACTTC. It specifies CSASFVGDSAEQYF.

This clonotype was seen at least ten times. The V gene is TRBV6-6, the J gene TRBJ2-7; D not resolved. Germline loops: CDR1 MNHNY, CDR2 SVGAGI (reference sequence). Between the trimmed V and J ends, which lost 8 bases and 0 bases, there was a span of 11 bases. CDR3 length: 13 residues. The CDR3 sequence: CASEHPSSYEQYF. CDR3 DNA: TGTGCCAGCGAACATCCAAGCTCCTACGAGCAGTACTTC.

The V call is TRBV6-1, the J call TRBJ2-7; D not resolved. The length of the CDR3 is 12 residues. Germline V lookup: CDR1 MNHNS, CDR2 SASEGT. The V gene lost 2 bases and the J gene lost 4 bases, with 6 bases spanning the gap. The DNA of the CDR3 is TGTGCCAGCAGTGAACCCTTATACGAGCAGTACTTC. Translated, it gives CASSEPLYEQYF.

The chain uses TRBV10-2 and TRBJ2-6, with 7 nucleotides matching TRBD1. V gave up 3 bases and J gave up 3 bases; unmatched junction bases: 5. The CDR3 contains 16 residues. Looked up from germline, CDR1 is WSHSY and CDR2 is SAAADI. The DNA for the CDR3 is TGCGCCAGCAGTGAAGGGGGCGGAAGTGGGGCCAACGTCCTGACTTTC. It is translated as CASSEGGGSGANVLTF.

V is TRBV29-1 and J is TRBJ2-1; TRBD2 is a possible D gene (5 bases). This CDR3 is 15 amino acids long. V lost 7 bases and J lost 1, with 17 bases in between. In germline, CDR1 is SQVTM, CDR2 ANQGSEA. In nucleotides, the CDR3 is TGCAGCGCCGCGGGCGTGCTGTGGTCCTACAATGAGCAGTTCTTC. As protein: CSAAGVLWSYNEQFF.

This chain joins TRBV6-1 and TRBJ2-1, with 10 nucleotides matching TRBD2. From germline, CDR1 is MNHNS and CDR2 SASEGT. This CDR3 is built from 14 residues. Losses at the gene ends were 8 bases for V and 4 bases for J; bases not matched to a gene: 5. The CDR3 here is CASHFSGGYNEQFF. The DNA for the CDR3 is TGTGCCAGCCATTTTAGCGGGGGGTACAATGAGCAGTTCTTC.

This clonotype was recorded at least ten times. This chain connects TRBV10-3 to TRBJ2-6, with D unclear. V lost 8 bases and J lost 0, with 2 bases in between. Germline V gives CDR1 ENHRY, CDR2 SYGVKD. The CDR3 extends over 12 amino acids. DNA of the CDR3: TGTGCCATCCACTCTGGGGCCAACGTCCTGACTTTC. Encoded protein: CAIHSGANVLTF.

This clonotype was counted between two and nine times. This chain joins TRBV24-1 and TRBJ2-3, with TRBD2 identical over 8 bases. CDR3 length equals 14 residues. With 3 bases clipped from V and 9 bases from J, the junction kept 7 bases outside the gene matches. Germline V CDR1 and CDR2: KGHDR, SFDVKD. CDR3 sequence reads: CATSDPGTRETQYF. CDR3 DNA sequence: TGTGCCACCAGTGATCCGGGGACTAGGGAGACGCAGTATTTT.

This sequence joins TRBV5-1 and TRBJ2-5; no clear D gene. The germline V and J ends were trimmed by 0 bases and 5 bases, with 11 bases remaining between them. Germline loops: CDR1 SGHRS, CDR2 YFSETQ. The CDR3 is 14 residues long. The CDR3 sequence is CASSLEQLGETQYF. As DNA, the CDR3 is TGCGCCAGCAGCTTGGAACAGCTAGGGGAGACCCAGTACTTC.

The V and J genes are TRBV11-2 and TRBJ2-2, with D hard to call. CDR3 size: 13 residues. The V end was cut by 5 bases, the J end by 6 bases, with 10 bases between. Germline-derived CDR1 and CDR2 are SGHAT and FQNNGV. CDR3 residues: CASSHDFSGELFF. The CDR3 DNA reads TGTGCCAGCAGCCATGACTTCTCCGGGGAGCTGTTTTTT.

V is TRBV5-1 and J is TRBJ2-7, with 11 bases identical to TRBD2. Germline-derived CDR1 and CDR2 are SGHRS and YFSETQ. Unmatched junction bases numbered 11, after V lost 1 base and J lost 5 bases. The CDR3 contains 17 residues. This chain's CDR3 is CASSLILAGEGPHEQYF. In DNA, the CDR3 is TGCGCCAGCAGCTTGATACTAGCGGGAGAGGGTCCCCACGAGCAGTACTTC.

On this clonotype: A read error may account for a junction end that differs from germline. This rearrangement joins TRBV20-1 to TRBJ2-2, with a tentative D call TRBD1 (7 bases). Germline lookup yields CDR1 DFQATT and CDR2 SNEGSKA (reference sequence). The CDR3 spans 15 residues. The CDR3 loop reads CSARDRAGKTGELFF. In DNA form, the CDR3 reads TGCAGTGCAAGAGACAGGGCGGGAAAAACCGGGGAGCTGTTTTTT.

This clonotype occurred once. At one of its ends the junction is not consistent with the germline gene, which may arise from a read error. The chain is built from TRBV25-1 and TRBJ2-4; D may be TRBD2 (5 bases). The germline V gene has CDR1 MGHDK and CDR2 SYGVNS. The CDR3 has 12 residues. For the CDR3, the DNA is TGTGCCGGCAGTGACGCAGCTAGGAGGCAGTACTTC. Its translation is CAGSDAARRQYF.

This clonotype occurred many times. The chain couples TRBV12-3 or TRBV12-4 to TRBJ2-3, with TRBD2 as a possible D gene (6 bases). The germline V and J ends were trimmed by 1 base and 5 bases, with 10 bases remaining between them. The CDR3 loop spans 14 amino acids. CDR3 protein: CASSLGSGLDTQYF. CDR3 nucleotides: TGTGCCAGCAGTTTAGGCAGCGGGTTAGATACGCAGTATTTT.

This clonotype was picked up a small number of times. This chain uses TRBV20-1 with TRBJ2-1, with 7 bases lining up with TRBD1. Germline lookup yields CDR1 DFQATT and CDR2 SNEGSKA (reference sequence). Trimming at V came to 3 bases and at J to 8 bases, leaving 10 bases not matched to a gene. The CDR3 totals 14 residues. The DNA of the CDR3 is TGCAGTGCTAGCATCCCGGACAGGCCCCATGAGCAGTTCTTC. It yields the protein CSASIPDRPHEQFF.

Comment on this clonotype: This may arise from a read error, as a much more abundant clone is one base away. The chain has TRBV4-1 and TRBJ2-1; 9 nucleotides agree with TRBD2. Per the germline V gene, CDR1 is MGHRA and CDR2 is YSYEKL. The CDR3 covers 16 residues. The CDR3 DNA follows: TGCACCAGCAGCCAAGATTCCGCGGGAGGGCCGGGTGAGCAGTTCTTC. This translates into CTSSQDSAGGPGEQFF.